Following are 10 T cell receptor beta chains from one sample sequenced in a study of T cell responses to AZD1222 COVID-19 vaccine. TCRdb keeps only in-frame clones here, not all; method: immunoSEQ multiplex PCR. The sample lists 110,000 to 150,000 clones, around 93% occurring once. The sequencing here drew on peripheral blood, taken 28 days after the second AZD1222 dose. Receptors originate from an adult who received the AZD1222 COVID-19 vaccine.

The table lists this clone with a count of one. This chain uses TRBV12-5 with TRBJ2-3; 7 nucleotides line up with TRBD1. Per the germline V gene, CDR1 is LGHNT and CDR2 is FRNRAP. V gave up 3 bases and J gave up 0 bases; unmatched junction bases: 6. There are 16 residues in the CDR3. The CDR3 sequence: CASGLDRVTSTDTQYF. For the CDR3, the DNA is TGTGCTAGTGGTTTAGACAGGGTCACTAGCACAGATACGCAGTATTTT.

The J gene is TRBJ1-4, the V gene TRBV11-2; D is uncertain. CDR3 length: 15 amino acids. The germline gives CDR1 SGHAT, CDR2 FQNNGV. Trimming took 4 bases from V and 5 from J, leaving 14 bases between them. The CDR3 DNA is TGTGCCAGCAGCTCCAGGTCGAGGGTAAATGAAAAACTGTTTTTT. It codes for CASSSRSRVNEKLFF.

CDR3 DNA sequence: TGTGCCAGCACCCCCCTCTCGGTGGACACCGGGGAGCTGTTTTTT. Translated: CASTPLSVDTGELFF. This chain links TRBV6-5 with TRBJ2-2; no firm D call. The CDR3 runs to 15 residues. Trimming removed 7 bases at V and 3 bases at J, with 15 bases between. Germline CDR1 and CDR2: MNHEY and SVGAGI.

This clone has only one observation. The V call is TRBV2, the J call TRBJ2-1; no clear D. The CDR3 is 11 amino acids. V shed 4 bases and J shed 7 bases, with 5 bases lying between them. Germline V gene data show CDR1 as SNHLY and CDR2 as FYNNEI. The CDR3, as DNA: TGTGCCAGCAGTGCGGAGAATGAGCAGTTCTTC. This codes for CASSAENEQFF.

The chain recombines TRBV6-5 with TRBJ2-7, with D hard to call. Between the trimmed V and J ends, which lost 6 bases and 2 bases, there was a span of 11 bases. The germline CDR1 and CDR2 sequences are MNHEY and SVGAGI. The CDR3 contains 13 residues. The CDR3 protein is CASSLIGTYEQYF. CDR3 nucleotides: TGTGCCAGCAGCCTGATCGGCACCTACGAGCAGTACTTC.

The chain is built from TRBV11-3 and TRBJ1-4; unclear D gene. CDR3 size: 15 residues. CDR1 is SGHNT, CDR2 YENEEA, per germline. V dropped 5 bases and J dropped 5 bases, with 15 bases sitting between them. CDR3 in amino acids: CASSRASQGNEKLFF. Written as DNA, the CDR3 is TGTGCCAGCAGCCGGGCCTCGCAAGGCAATGAAAAACTGTTTTTT.

The CDR3 here is CASSFSPNPSYEQYF. DNA of the CDR3: TGTGCCAGCAGTTTCTCCCCCAATCCTTCCTACGAGCAGTACTTC. J is TRBJ2-7 and V is TRBV27; D unresolved. V gave up 3 bases and J gave up 1 base, with 13 bases separating them. This CDR3 contains 15 residues. The germline CDR1 and CDR2 sequences are MNHEY and SMNVEV (reference sequence).

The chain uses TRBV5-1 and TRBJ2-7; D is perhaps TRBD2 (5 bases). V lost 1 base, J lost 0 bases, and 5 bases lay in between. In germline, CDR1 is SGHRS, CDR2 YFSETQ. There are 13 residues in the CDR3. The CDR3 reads CASSLTSSYEQYF. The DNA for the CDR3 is TGCGCCAGCAGCTTGACTAGCTCCTACGAGCAGTACTTC. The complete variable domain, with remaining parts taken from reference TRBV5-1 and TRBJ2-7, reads KAGVTQTPRYLIKTRGQQVTLSCSPISGHRSVSWYQQTPGQGLQFLFEYFSETQRNKGNFPGRFSGRQFSNSRSEMNVSTLELGDSALYLCASSLTSSYEQYFGPGTRLTVT.

The CDR3 spells CASSLGDYITLGEQYF. CDR3 bases: TGTGCCAGCAGCTTGGGGGATTATATCACATTGGGCGAGCAGTACTTC. The chain is built from TRBV5-5 and TRBJ2-7; no clear D gene. Germline V gene lookup returns CDR1 SGHKS and CDR2 YYEKEE (reference sequence). This CDR3 spans 16 amino acids. The V gene lost 0 bases and the J gene lost 6 bases, with 19 bases spanning the gap. Combining the CDR3 with reference TRBV5-5 and TRBJ2-7 gives the whole variable domain DAGVTQSPTHLIKTRGQQVTLRCSPISGHKSVSWYQQVLGQGPQFIFQYYEKEERGRGNFPDRFSARQFPNYSSELNVNALLLGDSALYLCASSLGDYITLGEQYFGPGTRLTVT.

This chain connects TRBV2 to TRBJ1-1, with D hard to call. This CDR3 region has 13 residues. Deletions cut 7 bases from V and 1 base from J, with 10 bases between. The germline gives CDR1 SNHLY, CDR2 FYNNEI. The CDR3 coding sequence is TGTGCCAGCACCGCCCGAGGGAACACTGAAGCTTTCTTT. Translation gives CASTARGNTEAFF. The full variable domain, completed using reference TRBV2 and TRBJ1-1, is EPEVTQTPSHQVTQMGQEVILRCVPISNHLYFYWYRQILGQKVEFLVSFYNNEISEKSEIFDDQFSVERPDGSNFTLKIRSTKLEDSAMYFCASTARGNTEAFFGQGTRLTVV.